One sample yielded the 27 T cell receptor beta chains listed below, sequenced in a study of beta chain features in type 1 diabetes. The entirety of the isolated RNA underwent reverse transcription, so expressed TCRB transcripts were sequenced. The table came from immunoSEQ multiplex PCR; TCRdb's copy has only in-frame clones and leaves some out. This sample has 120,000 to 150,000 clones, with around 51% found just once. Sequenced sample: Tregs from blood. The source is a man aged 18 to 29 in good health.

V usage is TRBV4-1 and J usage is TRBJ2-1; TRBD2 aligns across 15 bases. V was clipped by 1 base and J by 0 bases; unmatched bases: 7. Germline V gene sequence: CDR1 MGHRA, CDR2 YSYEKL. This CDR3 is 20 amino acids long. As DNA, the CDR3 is TGCGCCAGCAGCCAAGTGGGACTAGCGGGGGGTCCCAGCTCCTACAATGAGCAGTTCTTC. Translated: CASSQVGLAGGPSSYNEQFF.

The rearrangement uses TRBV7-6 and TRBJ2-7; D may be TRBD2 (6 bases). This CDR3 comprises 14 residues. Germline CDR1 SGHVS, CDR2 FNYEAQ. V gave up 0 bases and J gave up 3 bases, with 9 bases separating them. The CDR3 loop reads CASSLAWGGYEQYF. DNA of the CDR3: TGTGCCAGCAGCTTAGCATGGGGAGGCTACGAGCAGTACTTC.

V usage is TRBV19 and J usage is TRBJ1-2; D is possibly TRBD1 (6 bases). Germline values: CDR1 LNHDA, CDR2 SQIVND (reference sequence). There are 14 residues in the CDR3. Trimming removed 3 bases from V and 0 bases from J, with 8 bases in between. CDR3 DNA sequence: TGTGCCAGTAGTATCCAGGGGACTAACTATGGCTACACCTTC. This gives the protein CASSIQGTNYGYTF.

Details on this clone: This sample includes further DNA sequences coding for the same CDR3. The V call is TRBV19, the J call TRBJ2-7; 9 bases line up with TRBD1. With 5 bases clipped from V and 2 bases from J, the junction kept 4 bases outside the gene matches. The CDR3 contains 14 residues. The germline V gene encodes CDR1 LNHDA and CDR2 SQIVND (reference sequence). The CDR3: CASSPRQGAYEQYF. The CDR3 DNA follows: TGTGCCAGTAGTCCCCGACAGGGGGCCTACGAGCAGTACTTC.

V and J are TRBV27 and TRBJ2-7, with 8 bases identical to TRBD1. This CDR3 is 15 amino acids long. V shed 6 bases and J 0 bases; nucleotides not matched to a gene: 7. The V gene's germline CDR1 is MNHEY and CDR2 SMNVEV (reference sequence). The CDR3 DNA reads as TGTGCCAGCAGCAAGGGACAGGCGAGCTCCTACGAGCAGTACTTC. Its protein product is CASSKGQASSYEQYF.

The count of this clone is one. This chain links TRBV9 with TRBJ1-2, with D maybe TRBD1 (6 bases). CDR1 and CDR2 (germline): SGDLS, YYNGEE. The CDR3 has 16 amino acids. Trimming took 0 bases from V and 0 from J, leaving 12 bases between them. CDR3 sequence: CASSVAGGQTNYGYTF. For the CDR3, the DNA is TGTGCCAGCAGCGTAGCGGGGGGGCAAACTAACTATGGCTACACCTTC.

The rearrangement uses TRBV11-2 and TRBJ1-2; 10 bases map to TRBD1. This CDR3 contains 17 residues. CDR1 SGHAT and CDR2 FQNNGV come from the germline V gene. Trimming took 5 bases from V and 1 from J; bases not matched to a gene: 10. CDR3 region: CASSRRQGASFNYGYTF. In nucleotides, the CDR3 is TGTGCCAGCAGCCGACGACAGGGGGCATCTTTTAACTATGGCTACACCTTC.

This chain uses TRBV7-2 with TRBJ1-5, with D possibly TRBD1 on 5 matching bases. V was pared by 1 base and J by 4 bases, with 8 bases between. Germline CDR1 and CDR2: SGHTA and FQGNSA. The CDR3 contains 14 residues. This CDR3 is CASSLGAGNQPQHF. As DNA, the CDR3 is TGTGCCAGCAGCTTAGGGGCAGGGAATCAGCCCCAGCATTTT.

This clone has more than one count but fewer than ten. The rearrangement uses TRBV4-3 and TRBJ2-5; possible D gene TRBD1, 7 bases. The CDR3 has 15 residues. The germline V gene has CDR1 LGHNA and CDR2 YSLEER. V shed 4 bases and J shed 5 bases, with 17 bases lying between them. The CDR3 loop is CASSPYRGRGETQYF. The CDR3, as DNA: TGCGCCAGCAGCCCCTACAGGGGACGGGGGGAGACCCAGTACTTC.

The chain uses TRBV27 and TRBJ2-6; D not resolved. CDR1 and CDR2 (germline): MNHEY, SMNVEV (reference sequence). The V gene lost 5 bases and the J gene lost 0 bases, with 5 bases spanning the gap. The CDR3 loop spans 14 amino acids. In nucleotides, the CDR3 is TGTGCCAGCAGTATCTACTCTGGGGCCAACGTCCTGACTTTC. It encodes CASSIYSGANVLTF.

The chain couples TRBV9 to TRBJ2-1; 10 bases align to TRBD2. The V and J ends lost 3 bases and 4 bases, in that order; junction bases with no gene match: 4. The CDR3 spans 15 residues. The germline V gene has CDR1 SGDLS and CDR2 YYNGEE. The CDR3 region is CASSGRAGGYNEQFF. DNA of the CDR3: TGTGCCAGCAGCGGACGAGCGGGAGGGTACAATGAGCAGTTCTTC.

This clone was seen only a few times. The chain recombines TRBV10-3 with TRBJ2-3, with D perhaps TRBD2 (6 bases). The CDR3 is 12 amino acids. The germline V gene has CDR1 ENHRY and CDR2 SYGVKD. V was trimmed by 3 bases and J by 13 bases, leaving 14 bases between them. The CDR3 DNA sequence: TGTGCCATCAGTGATTTTGGGGGGTATGAGTATTTT. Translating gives CAISDFGGYEYF.

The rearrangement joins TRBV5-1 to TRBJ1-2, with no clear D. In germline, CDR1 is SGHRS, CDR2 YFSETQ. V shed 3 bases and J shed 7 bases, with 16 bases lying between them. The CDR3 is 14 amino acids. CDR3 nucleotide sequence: TGCGCCAGCAGCTCTGGGTCCGAGGGCGCTGGCTACACCTTC. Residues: CASSSGSEGAGYTF.

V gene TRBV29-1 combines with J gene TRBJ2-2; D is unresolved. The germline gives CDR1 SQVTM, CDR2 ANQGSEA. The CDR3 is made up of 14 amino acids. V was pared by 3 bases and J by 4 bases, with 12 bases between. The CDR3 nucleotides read TGCAGCGTTGATCTTGGCGGAGCCACCGGGGAGCTGTTTTTT. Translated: CSVDLGGATGELFF.

The CDR3, as DNA: TGTGCCAGCAGCCAGCGACAGGGAATCAACGAGCAGTACTTC. Its translation is CASSQRQGINEQYF. The chain carries TRBV4-2 and TRBJ2-7, with 7 bases lining up with TRBD1. This CDR3 contains 14 residues. Germline assignment: CDR1 LGHNA and CDR2 YNFKEQ. The junction had 7 bases not matched to a gene; V was cut back by 3 bases and J by 5 bases.

The CDR3 loop reads CASRPGHNTGELFF. As DNA, the CDR3 is TGTGCCAGTAGACCGGGACACAACACCGGGGAGCTGTTTTTT. The V call is TRBV19, the J call TRBJ2-2, with D possibly TRBD1 on 6 matching bases. The V end was cut by 6 bases, the J end by 2 bases, with 10 bases between. The length of the CDR3 is 14 residues. Germline V CDR1 and CDR2: LNHDA, SQIVND (reference sequence).

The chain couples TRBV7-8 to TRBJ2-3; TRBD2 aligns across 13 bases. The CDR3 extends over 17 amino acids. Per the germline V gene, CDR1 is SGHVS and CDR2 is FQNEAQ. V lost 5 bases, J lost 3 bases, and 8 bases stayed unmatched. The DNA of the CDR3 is TGTGCCAGCAGCCAACGGACTAGCGGGAGATATACAGATACGCAGTATTTT. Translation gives CASSQRTSGRYTDTQYF.

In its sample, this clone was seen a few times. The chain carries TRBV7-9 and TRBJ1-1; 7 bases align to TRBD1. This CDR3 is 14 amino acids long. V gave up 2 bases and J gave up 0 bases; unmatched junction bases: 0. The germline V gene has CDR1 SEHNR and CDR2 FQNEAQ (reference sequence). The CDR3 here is CASSLQGVNTEAFF. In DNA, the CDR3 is TGTGCCAGCAGCTTACAGGGGGTGAACACTGAAGCTTTCTTT.

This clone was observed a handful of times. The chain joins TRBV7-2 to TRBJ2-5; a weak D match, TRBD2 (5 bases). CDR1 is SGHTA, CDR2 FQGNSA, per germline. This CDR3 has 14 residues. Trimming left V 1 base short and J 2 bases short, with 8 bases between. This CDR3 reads CASSLDPGQETQYF. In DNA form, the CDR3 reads TGTGCCAGCAGCTTAGACCCGGGGCAAGAGACCCAGTACTTC.

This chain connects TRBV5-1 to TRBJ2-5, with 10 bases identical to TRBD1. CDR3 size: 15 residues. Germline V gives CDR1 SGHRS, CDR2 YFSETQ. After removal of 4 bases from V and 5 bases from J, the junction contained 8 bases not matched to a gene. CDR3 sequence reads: CASSKGDRGPETQYF. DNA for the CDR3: TGCGCCAGCAGCAAGGGCGACAGGGGGCCGGAGACCCAGTACTTC.

CDR3 loop: CASRTGLAENIQYF. The DNA for the CDR3 is TGTGCCAGCAGAACGGGACTAGCGGAAAACATTCAGTACTTC. V usage is TRBV2 and J usage is TRBJ2-4; TRBD2 agrees at 11 bases. This CDR3 has 14 residues. The germline V gene has CDR1 SNHLY and CDR2 FYNNEI. The J segment lost 5 bases and the V segment lost 6 bases, leaving 3 bases of the junction unmatched.

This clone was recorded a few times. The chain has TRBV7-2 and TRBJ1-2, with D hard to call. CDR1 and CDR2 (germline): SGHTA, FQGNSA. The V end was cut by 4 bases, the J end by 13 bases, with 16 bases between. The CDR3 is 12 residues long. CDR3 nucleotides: TGTGCCAGCAGCTATACCCTGCAGCCGGGCACCTTC. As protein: CASSYTLQPGTF.

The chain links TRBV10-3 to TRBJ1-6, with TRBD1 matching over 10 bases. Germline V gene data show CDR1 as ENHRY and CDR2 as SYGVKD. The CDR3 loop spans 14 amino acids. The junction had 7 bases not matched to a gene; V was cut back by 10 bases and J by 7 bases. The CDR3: CATKGTGANSPLHF. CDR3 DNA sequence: TGTGCCACCAAGGGGACAGGGGCCAATTCACCCCTCCACTTT.

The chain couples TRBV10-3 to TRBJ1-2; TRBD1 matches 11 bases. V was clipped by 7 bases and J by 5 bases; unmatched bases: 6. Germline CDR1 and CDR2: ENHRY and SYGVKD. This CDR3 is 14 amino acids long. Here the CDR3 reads CAIMGQGVRYGYTF. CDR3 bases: TGTGCCATCATGGGACAGGGGGTACGGTATGGCTACACCTTC.

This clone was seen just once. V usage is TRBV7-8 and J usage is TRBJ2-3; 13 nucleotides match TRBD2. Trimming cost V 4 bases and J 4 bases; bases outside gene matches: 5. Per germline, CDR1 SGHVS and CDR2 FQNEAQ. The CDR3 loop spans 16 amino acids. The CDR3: CASSSRTSGRPDTQYF. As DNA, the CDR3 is TGTGCCAGCAGCTCTCGGACTAGCGGGAGACCAGATACGCAGTATTTT.

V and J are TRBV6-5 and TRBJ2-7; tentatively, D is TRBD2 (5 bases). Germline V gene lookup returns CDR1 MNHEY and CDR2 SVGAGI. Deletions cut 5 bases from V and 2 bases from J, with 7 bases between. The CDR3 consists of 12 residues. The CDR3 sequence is CASSNGAYEQYF. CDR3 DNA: TGTGCCAGCAGTAACGGGGCCTACGAGCAGTACTTC.

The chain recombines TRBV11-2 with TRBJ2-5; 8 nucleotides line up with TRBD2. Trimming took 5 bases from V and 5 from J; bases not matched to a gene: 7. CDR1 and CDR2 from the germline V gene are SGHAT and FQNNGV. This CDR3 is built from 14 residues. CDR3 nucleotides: TGTGCCAGCAGCCCGCGGGGGGTCGGGGAGACCCAGTACTTC. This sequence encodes CASSPRGVGETQYF. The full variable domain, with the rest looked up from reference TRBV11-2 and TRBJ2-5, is EAGVAQSPRYKIIEKRQSVAFWCNPISGHATLYWYQQILGQGPKLLIQFQNNGVVDDSQLPKDRFSAERLKGVDSTLKIQPAKLEDSAVYLCASSPRGVGETQYFGPGTRLLVL.